The rows below give T cell receptor beta chains drawn from one sample of a study of T cell repertoires in cytomegalovirus infection. In TCRdb, the reads were re-called with MiXCR into one record per CDR3 protein. The repertoire consists of some 180,000 distinct CDR3 sequences, with roughly a sixth occurring once and the leading ten covering approximately 25%. Source material: CD8+ T cells from PBMCs. The origin of the receptors is a human donor in good health (CMV status not recorded). Some clones in this sample may be carry-over from other donors' samples. CDR3s include the opening cysteine and the closing phenylalanine or tryptophan. D genes are given only for firm matches. The size entry is marked missing in some rows and otherwise reads once, few, many or a size class.

d_call: TRBD1
clone_size: few
v_call: TRBV7-6
j_call: TRBJ2-7
cdr3_aa: CASGQGAYEQYF
cdr3_nt: TGTGCCAGCGGACAGGGGGCCTACGAGCAGTACTTC

d_call: TRBD1
clone_size: NA
v_call: TRBV20-1
j_call: TRBJ2-7
cdr3_aa: CSAFDRVGEQYF
cdr3_nt: TGCAGTGCTTTTGACAGGGTTGGCGAGCAGTACTTC

d_call: NA
clone_size: NA
v_call: TRBV7-8
j_call: TRBJ1-1
cdr3_aa: CASSRLRAVLNTEAFF
cdr3_nt: TGTGCCAGCAGCCGACTACGGGCAGTCTTGAACACTGAAGCTTTCTTT

d_call: NA
clone_size: few
v_call: TRBV4-1
j_call: TRBJ1-4
cdr3_aa: CASSQEGRGSNEKLFF
cdr3_nt: TGCGCCAGCAGCCAAGAAGGAAGGGGAAGTAATGAAAAACTGTTTTTT

d_call: NA
clone_size: NA
v_call: TRBV7-8
j_call: TRBJ2-1
cdr3_aa: CASSETGLTYNEQFF
cdr3_nt: TGTGCCAGCAGCGAAACAGGGCTAACCTACAATGAGCAGTTCTTC

d_call: NA
clone_size: few
v_call: TRBV7-9
j_call: TRBJ2-7
cdr3_aa: CASSSSPYEQYF
cdr3_nt: TGTGCCAGCAGCTCTAGTCCCTACGAGCAGTACTTC

d_call: NA
clone_size: NA
v_call: TRBV29-1
j_call: TRBJ1-2
cdr3_aa: CSVEDNYGYTF
cdr3_nt: TGCAGCGTTGAAGACAACTATGGCTACACCTTC

d_call: NA
clone_size: few
v_call: TRBV7-9
j_call: TRBJ2-7
cdr3_aa: CASSLALDGRDYEQYF
cdr3_nt: TGTGCCAGCAGCTTAGCCCTGGACGGACGTGACTACGAGCAGTACTTC

d_call: TRBD2
clone_size: few
v_call: TRBV29-1
j_call: TRBJ2-7
cdr3_aa: CSVEEETGTSF
cdr3_nt: TGCAGCGTTGAAGAAGAAACAGGGACTAGTTTC

d_call: NA
clone_size: NA
v_call: TRBV28
j_call: TRBJ2-7
cdr3_aa: CASSLGSNSYEQYF
cdr3_nt: TGTGCCAGCAGTTTAGGGTCCAACTCCTACGAGCAGTACTTC

d_call: NA
clone_size: few
v_call: TRBV7-2
j_call: TRBJ1-4
cdr3_aa: CASSLRGLGEKLFF
cdr3_nt: TGTGCCAGCAGCTTAAGGGGATTGGGGGAAAAACTGTTTTTT

d_call: TRBD2
clone_size: NA
v_call: TRBV6-1
j_call: TRBJ2-2
cdr3_aa: CASSPPSGEKTGELFF
cdr3_nt: TGTGCCAGCAGTCCCCCTAGCGGGGAAAAGACCGGGGAGCTGTTTTTT

d_call: NA
clone_size: few
v_call: TRBV12-3/TRBV12-4
j_call: TRBJ1-2
cdr3_aa: CASSFSAELAYGYTF
cdr3_nt: TGTGCCAGCAGTTTTTCCGCCGAATTGGCCTATGGCTACACCTTC

d_call: NA
clone_size: NA
v_call: TRBV12-3/TRBV12-4
j_call: TRBJ1-5
cdr3_aa: CASSPTVQPQHF
cdr3_nt: TGTGCCAGCAGTCCGACCGTGCAGCCCCAGCATTTT

d_call: TRBD2
clone_size: many
v_call: TRBV7-9
j_call: TRBJ2-5
cdr3_aa: CASSASVEAGTKTQYF
cdr3_nt: TGTGCCAGCAGCGCATCGGTCGAGGCAGGGACTAAGACCCAGTACTTC

d_call: NA
clone_size: few
v_call: TRBV28
j_call: TRBJ1-2
cdr3_aa: CASSLIPLGADYGYTF
cdr3_nt: TGTGCCAGCAGTTTAATCCCTCTCGGGGCAGACTATGGCTACACCTTC

d_call: NA
clone_size: many
v_call: TRBV7-2
j_call: TRBJ2-6
cdr3_aa: CASSQAGTFHSGANVLTF
cdr3_nt: TGTGCCAGCAGCCAAGCCGGGACATTTCACTCTGGGGCCAACGTCCTGACTTTC

d_call: TRBD1
clone_size: NA
v_call: TRBV7-6
j_call: TRBJ1-4
cdr3_aa: CASRTGTGSEKLFF
cdr3_nt: TGTGCCAGCAGAACCGGGACAGGGTCCGAAAAACTGTTTTTT

d_call: TRBD1
clone_size: NA
v_call: TRBV7-6
j_call: TRBJ2-5
cdr3_aa: CASGQGHQETQYF
cdr3_nt: TGTGCCAGCGGACAGGGTCACCAAGAGACCCAGTACTTC

d_call: NA
clone_size: many
v_call: TRBV25-1
j_call: TRBJ1-1
cdr3_aa: CASSRGGNTEAFF
cdr3_nt: TGTGCCAGCAGCCGAGGGGGGAACACTGAAGCTTTCTTT

d_call: NA
clone_size: NA
v_call: TRBV29-1
j_call: TRBJ2-7
cdr3_aa: CSVEERVDEQYF
cdr3_nt: TGCAGCGTTGAAGAGCGGGTCGACGAGCAGTACTTC

d_call: TRBD2
clone_size: NA
v_call: TRBV9
j_call: TRBJ2-7
cdr3_aa: CASSVEGLADAYEQYF
cdr3_nt: TGTGCCAGCAGCGTGGAAGGACTAGCGGATGCCTACGAGCAGTACTTC

d_call: NA
clone_size: few
v_call: TRBV5-6
j_call: TRBJ2-5
cdr3_aa: CASIQGETQYF
cdr3_nt: TGTGCCAGCATCCAAGGGGAGACCCAGTACTTC

d_call: TRBD1
clone_size: few
v_call: TRBV4-1
j_call: TRBJ2-7
cdr3_aa: CASSQDTGTGDYEQYF
cdr3_nt: TGCGCCAGCAGCCAGGACACCGGGACAGGAGACTACGAGCAGTACTTC

d_call: TRBD2
clone_size: NA
v_call: TRBV7-8
j_call: TRBJ2-3
cdr3_aa: CASSFPQAGPTDTQYF
cdr3_nt: TGTGCCAGCAGCTTTCCCCAAGCGGGGCCCACAGATACGCAGTATTTT

d_call: TRBD2
clone_size: NA
v_call: TRBV7-2
j_call: TRBJ2-1
cdr3_aa: CASSPGGGWSYNEQFF
cdr3_nt: TGTGCCAGCAGTCCCGGCGGGGGTTGGTCCTACAATGAGCAGTTCTTC

d_call: TRBD2
clone_size: NA
v_call: TRBV11-2
j_call: TRBJ2-7
cdr3_aa: CASSLELAVSYEQYF
cdr3_nt: TGTGCCAGCAGCTTAGAGCTAGCGGTCTCCTACGAGCAGTACTTC

d_call: NA
clone_size: few
v_call: TRBV7-9
j_call: TRBJ1-1
cdr3_aa: CASSSTGSPNTEAFF
cdr3_nt: TGTGCCAGCAGCTCTACCGGGTCCCCCAACACTGAAGCTTTCTTT

d_call: NA
clone_size: few
v_call: TRBV7-6
j_call: TRBJ2-5
cdr3_aa: CASSLGRDVETQYF
cdr3_nt: TGTGCCAGCAGCTTAGGGCGGGACGTGGAGACCCAGTACTTC

d_call: NA
clone_size: NA
v_call: TRBV9
j_call: TRBJ1-2
cdr3_aa: CASSPGLLAGGLGYTF
cdr3_nt: TGTGCCAGCAGCCCCGGTCTTCTGGCTGGCGGTCTGGGCTACACCTTC

d_call: NA
clone_size: NA
v_call: TRBV12-3/TRBV12-4
j_call: TRBJ1-2
cdr3_aa: CASSLGTPERYTF
cdr3_nt: TGTGCCAGCAGTCTCGGGACACCCGAGAGGTACACCTTC

d_call: NA
clone_size: NA
v_call: TRBV4-1
j_call: TRBJ1-1
cdr3_aa: CASSPSLWGSNTEAFF
cdr3_nt: TGCGCCAGCAGCCCCTCCTTATGGGGATCGAACACTGAAGCTTTCTTT

d_call: TRBD2
clone_size: NA
v_call: TRBV7-9
j_call: TRBJ2-3
cdr3_aa: CASSPSGGKLTDTQYF
cdr3_nt: TGTGCCAGCAGCCCCTCGGGGGGTAAACTCACAGATACGCAGTATTTT

d_call: NA
clone_size: NA
v_call: TRBV20-1
j_call: TRBJ2-7
cdr3_aa: CSARDWGASHSYEQYF
cdr3_nt: TGCAGTGCTAGAGATTGGGGGGCGTCCCACTCCTACGAGCAGTACTTC

d_call: NA
clone_size: NA
v_call: TRBV6-2/TRBV6-3
j_call: TRBJ2-1
cdr3_aa: CASSYTYRNYNEQFF
cdr3_nt: TGTGCCAGCAGTTATACTTACAGGAACTACAATGAGCAGTTCTTC

d_call: NA
clone_size: many
v_call: TRBV7-9
j_call: TRBJ2-7
cdr3_aa: CASSLGGLGEQYF
cdr3_nt: TGTGCCAGCAGCTTGGGGGGTCTTGGCGAGCAGTACTTC

d_call: TRBD2
clone_size: NA
v_call: TRBV28
j_call: TRBJ2-5
cdr3_aa: CASSPREGRQETQYF
cdr3_nt: TGTGCCAGCAGCCCGCGGGAGGGGCGTCAAGAGACCCAGTACTTC

d_call: TRBD1
clone_size: many
v_call: TRBV7-8
j_call: TRBJ2-5
cdr3_aa: CASSLPRQGSGTQYF
cdr3_nt: TGTGCCAGCAGCTTGCCGAGACAGGGTTCGGGGACCCAGTACTTC

d_call: TRBD1
clone_size: few
v_call: TRBV6-2/TRBV6-3
j_call: TRBJ2-7
cdr3_aa: CASSWDRGSYEQYF
cdr3_nt: TGTGCCAGCAGTTGGGACAGGGGTTCCTACGAGCAGTACTTC

d_call: NA
clone_size: few
v_call: TRBV6-2/TRBV6-3
j_call: TRBJ2-3
cdr3_aa: CASSPCGTCTDTQYF
cdr3_nt: TGTGCCAGCAGTCCATGCGGAACCTGCACAGATACGCAGTATTTT

d_call: NA
clone_size: NA
v_call: TRBV20-1
j_call: TRBJ2-7
cdr3_aa: CSARDGQGPEQYF
cdr3_nt: TGCAGTGCTAGAGATGGGCAGGGGCCCGAGCAGTACTTC

d_call: NA
clone_size: NA
v_call: TRBV2
j_call: TRBJ1-3
cdr3_aa: CAMQNSGNTIYF
cdr3_nt: TGTGCCATGCAGAACTCTGGAAACACCATATATTTT

d_call: TRBD1
clone_size: many
v_call: TRBV6-1
j_call: TRBJ2-7
cdr3_aa: CASRTGQGPDSYEQYF
cdr3_nt: TGTGCCAGCAGAACCGGACAGGGGCCAGACTCCTACGAGCAGTACTTC

d_call: NA
clone_size: NA
v_call: TRBV27
j_call: TRBJ2-1
cdr3_aa: CASGQQGNEQFF
cdr3_nt: TGTGCCAGCGGGCAACAGGGAAATGAGCAGTTCTTC

d_call: TRBD1
clone_size: NA
v_call: TRBV7-9
j_call: TRBJ1-1
cdr3_aa: CASSLVTGTGTEAFF
cdr3_nt: TGTGCCAGCAGCTTGGTGACCGGGACAGGCACTGAAGCTTTCTTT

d_call: TRBD2
clone_size: NA
v_call: TRBV19
j_call: TRBJ2-7
cdr3_aa: CASSIGTSGQTVDEQYF
cdr3_nt: TGTGCCAGTAGTATTGGGACTAGCGGCCAAACCGTGGATGAGCAGTACTTC

d_call: TRBD1
clone_size: NA
v_call: TRBV29-1
j_call: TRBJ1-6
cdr3_aa: CSVYDRGSYNSPLHF
cdr3_nt: TGCAGCGTTTACGACAGGGGCTCCTATAATTCACCCCTCCACTTT

d_call: TRBD1
clone_size: NA
v_call: TRBV11-2
j_call: TRBJ2-7
cdr3_aa: CASSTGQLYEQYF
cdr3_nt: TGTGCCAGCAGTACGGGACAGCTCTACGAGCAGTACTTC

d_call: TRBD2
clone_size: NA
v_call: TRBV7-9
j_call: TRBJ2-1
cdr3_aa: CASSLAGTYNEQLF
cdr3_nt: TGTGCCAGCTCCCTAGCGGGAACCTACAATGAGCAGTTGTTC

d_call: NA
clone_size: few
v_call: TRBV7-9
j_call: TRBJ1-1
cdr3_aa: CASSPAGGAGTEAFF
cdr3_nt: TGTGCCAGCAGCCCCGCCGGGGGGGCGGGGACTGAAGCTTTCTTT

d_call: NA
clone_size: few
v_call: TRBV7-9
j_call: TRBJ1-1
cdr3_aa: CASRPTVNTEAFF
cdr3_nt: TGTGCCAGCAGGCCTACAGTGAACACTGAAGCTTTCTTT

d_call: NA
clone_size: few
v_call: TRBV7-9
j_call: TRBJ2-5
cdr3_aa: CASSLLSQETQYF
cdr3_nt: TGTGCCAGCAGCCTACTGTCCCAAGAGACCCAGTACTTC

d_call: NA
clone_size: few
v_call: TRBV7-6
j_call: TRBJ2-1
cdr3_aa: CASSPDSGAPFEQFF
cdr3_nt: TGTGCCAGCAGCCCCGACAGTGGCGCTCCCTTCGAGCAGTTCTTC